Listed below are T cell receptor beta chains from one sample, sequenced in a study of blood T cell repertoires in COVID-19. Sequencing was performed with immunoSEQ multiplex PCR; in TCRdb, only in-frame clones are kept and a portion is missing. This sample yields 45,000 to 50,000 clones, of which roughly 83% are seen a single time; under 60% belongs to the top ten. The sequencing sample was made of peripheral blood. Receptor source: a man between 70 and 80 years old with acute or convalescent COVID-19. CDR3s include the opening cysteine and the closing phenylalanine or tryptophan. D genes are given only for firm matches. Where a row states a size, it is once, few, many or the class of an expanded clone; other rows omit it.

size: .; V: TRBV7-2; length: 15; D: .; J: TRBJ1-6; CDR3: CASSPSAPENSPLHF; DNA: TGTGCCAGCAGCCCGAGCGCACCCGAGAATTCACCCCTCCACTTT
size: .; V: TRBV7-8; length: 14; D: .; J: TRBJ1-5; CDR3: CASGRGGSSQPQHF; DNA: TGTGCCAGTGGACGGGGGGGCTCAAGTCAGCCCCAGCATTTT
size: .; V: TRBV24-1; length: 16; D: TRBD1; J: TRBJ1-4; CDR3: CATSGSRDRGHEKLFF; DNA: TGTGCCACCAGTGGATCCCGGGACAGGGGGCATGAAAAACTGTTTTTT
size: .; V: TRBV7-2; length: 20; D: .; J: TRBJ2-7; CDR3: CASSLARGTGMRGRSYEQYF; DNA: TGTGCCAGCAGCTTAGCGAGGGGGACCGGTATGAGGGGCAGATCCTACGAGCAGTACTTC
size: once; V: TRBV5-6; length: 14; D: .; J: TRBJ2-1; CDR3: CASSSRAQVGEQFF; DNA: TGTGCCAGCAGCTCGCGGGCCCAAGTAGGTGAGCAGTTCTTC
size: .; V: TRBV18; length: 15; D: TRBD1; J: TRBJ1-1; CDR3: CASSQPRGRDTEAFF; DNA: TGTGCCAGCTCACAGCCCAGGGGGCGCGACACTGAAGCTTTCTTT
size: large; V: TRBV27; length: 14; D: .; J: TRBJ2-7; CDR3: CASSLYREDDEQYF; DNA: TGTGCCAGCAGTTTATACAGGGAAGATGACGAGCAGTACTTC
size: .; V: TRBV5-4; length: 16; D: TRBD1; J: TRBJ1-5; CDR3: CASSSGTGGGNQPQHF; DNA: TGTGCCAGCAGCAGCGGAACAGGGGGCGGCAATCAGCCCCAGCATTTT
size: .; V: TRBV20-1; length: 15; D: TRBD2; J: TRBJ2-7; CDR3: CSASSGGSTLYEQYF; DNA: TGCAGTGCTAGTTCTGGCGGGAGTACGCTCTACGAGCAGTACTTC
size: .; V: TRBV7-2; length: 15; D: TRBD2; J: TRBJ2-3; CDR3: CASSLVGGRGDTQYF; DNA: TGTGCCAGCAGCTTAGTAGGCGGGAGGGGGGATACGCAGTATTTT
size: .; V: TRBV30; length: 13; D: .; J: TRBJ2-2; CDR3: CAWAQDGAGELFF; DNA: TGTGCCTGGGCCCAGGATGGCGCCGGGGAGCTGTTTTTT
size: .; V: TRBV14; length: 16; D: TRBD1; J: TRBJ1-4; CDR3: CASSPPGTGLNEKLFF; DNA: TGTGCCAGCAGCCCGCCTGGGACAGGTCTAAATGAAAAACTGTTTTTT
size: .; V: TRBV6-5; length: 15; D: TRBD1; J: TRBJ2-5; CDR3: CASSSPGQPQETQYF; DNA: TGTGCCAGCAGTTCCCCGGGACAGCCTCAAGAGACCCAGTACTTC
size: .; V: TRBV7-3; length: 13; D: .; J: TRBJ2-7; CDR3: CASSLSGLDEQYF; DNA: TGTGCCAGCAGCTTATCCGGCCTAGACGAGCAGTACTTC
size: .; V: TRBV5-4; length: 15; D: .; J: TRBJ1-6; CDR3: CASSSGMEIHSPLHF; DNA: TGTGCCAGCAGCTCCGGCATGGAGATTCATTCACCCCTCCACTTT
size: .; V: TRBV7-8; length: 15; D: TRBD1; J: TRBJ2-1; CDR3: CASRLDRGTYNEQFF; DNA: TGTGCCAGCAGACTAGACAGGGGGACCTACAATGAGCAGTTCTTC
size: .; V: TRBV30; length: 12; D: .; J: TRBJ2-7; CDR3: CAWSARGDEQYF; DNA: TGTGCCTGGAGTGCTCGAGGTGACGAGCAGTACTTC
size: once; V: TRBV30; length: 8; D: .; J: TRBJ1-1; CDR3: CAGDSAFF; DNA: TGTGCCGGAGACTCTGCTTTCTTT
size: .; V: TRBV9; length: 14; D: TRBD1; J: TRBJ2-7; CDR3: CASSPGQEFYEQYF; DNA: TGTGCCAGCAGCCCGGGACAGGAGTTCTACGAGCAGTACTTC
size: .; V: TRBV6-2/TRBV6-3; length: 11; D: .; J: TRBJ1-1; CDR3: CASSYSIVVSF; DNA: TGTGCCAGCAGTTACTCGATCGTAGTATCCTTT
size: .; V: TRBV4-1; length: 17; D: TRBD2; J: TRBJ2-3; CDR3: CASSQVGTSGREDTQYF; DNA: TGCGCCAGCAGCCAAGTAGGGACTAGCGGGAGAGAAGATACGCAGTATTTT
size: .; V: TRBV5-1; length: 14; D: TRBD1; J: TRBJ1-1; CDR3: CASSFTGGETEAFF; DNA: TGCGCCAGCAGCTTTACAGGGGGCGAAACTGAAGCTTTCTTT
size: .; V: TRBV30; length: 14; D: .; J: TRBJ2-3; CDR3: CAWSPGGGTDTQYF; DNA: TGTGCCTGGAGTCCAGGTGGTGGTACAGATACGCAGTATTTT
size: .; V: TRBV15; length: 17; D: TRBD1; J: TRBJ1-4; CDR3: CATSAPGQGVTNEKLFF; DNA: TGTGCCACCAGCGCACCGGGACAGGGGGTAACTAATGAAAAACTGTTTTTT
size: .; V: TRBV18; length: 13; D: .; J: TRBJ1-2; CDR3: CASSPFGDYGYTF; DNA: TGTGCCAGCTCACCTTTCGGTGACTATGGCTACACCTTC
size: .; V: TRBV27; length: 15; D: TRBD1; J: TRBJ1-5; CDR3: CASSLSQGQGQPQHF; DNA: TGTGCCAGCAGTTTATCCCAGGGACAGGGCCAGCCCCAGCATTTT
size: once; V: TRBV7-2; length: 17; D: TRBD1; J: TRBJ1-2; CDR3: CASSPNSGGADRYGYTF; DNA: TGTGCCAGCAGCCCCAATTCAGGGGGCGCGGATCGCTATGGCTACACCTTC
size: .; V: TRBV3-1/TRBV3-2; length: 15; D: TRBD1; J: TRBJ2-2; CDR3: CASSLGTGGAGELFF; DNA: TGTGCCAGCAGCCTAGGGACAGGCGGGGCCGGGGAGCTGTTTTTT
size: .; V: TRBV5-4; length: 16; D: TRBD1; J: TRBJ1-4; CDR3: CASSTKTGGNIEKLFF; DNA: TGTGCCAGCAGCACAAAAACAGGGGGCAATATCGAAAAACTGTTTTTT
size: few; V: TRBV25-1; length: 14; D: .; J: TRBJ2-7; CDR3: CASSGPGHGYEQYF; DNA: TGTGCCAGCAGTGGGCCGGGACACGGCTACGAGCAGTACTTC
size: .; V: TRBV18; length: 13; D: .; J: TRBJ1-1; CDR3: CASASRDSTEAFF; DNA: TGTGCCAGCGCAAGCCGGGACTCTACTGAAGCTTTCTTT
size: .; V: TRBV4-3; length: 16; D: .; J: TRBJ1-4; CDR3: CASSPLGGDEVEKLFF; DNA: TGCGCCAGCAGCCCCCTAGGAGGGGACGAAGTTGAAAAACTGTTTTTT
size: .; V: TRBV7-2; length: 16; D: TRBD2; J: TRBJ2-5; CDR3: CASSPAAGVTQETQYF; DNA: TGTGCCAGCAGCCCGGCGGCGGGGGTTACCCAAGAGACCCAGTACTTC
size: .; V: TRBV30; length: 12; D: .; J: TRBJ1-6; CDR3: CAWSTQPGPLHF; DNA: TGTGCCTGGAGTACCCAGCCGGGGCCCCTCCACTTT
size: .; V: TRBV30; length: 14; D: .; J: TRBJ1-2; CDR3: CAWSVHRANYGYTF; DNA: TGTGCCTGGAGTGTACACAGGGCTAACTATGGCTACACCTTC
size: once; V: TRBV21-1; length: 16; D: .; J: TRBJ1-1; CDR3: CASPKTGAGGNTEAFF; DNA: TGTGCCAGCCCCAAAACCGGGGCAGGGGGGAACACTGAAGCTTTCTTT
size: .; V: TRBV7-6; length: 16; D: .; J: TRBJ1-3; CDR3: CASSPAGASSGNTIYF; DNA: TGTGCCAGCAGCCCAGCAGGGGCCAGCTCTGGAAACACCATATATTTT
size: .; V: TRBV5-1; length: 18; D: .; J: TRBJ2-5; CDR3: CASSSGTAGTSSGETQYF; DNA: TGCGCCAGCAGCTCTGGGACCGCAGGGACATCGTCCGGTGAGACCCAGTACTTC
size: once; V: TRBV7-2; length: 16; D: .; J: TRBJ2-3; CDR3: CASSPRMGPATDTQYF; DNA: TGTGCCAGCAGCCCCCGCATGGGCCCCGCCACAGATACGCAGTATTTT
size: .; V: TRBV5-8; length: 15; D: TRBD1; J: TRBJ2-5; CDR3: CASSPGTAVQETQYF; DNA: TGTGCCAGCAGCCCCGGGACAGCAGTACAAGAGACCCAGTACTTC
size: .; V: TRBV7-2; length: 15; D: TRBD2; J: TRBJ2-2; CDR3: CASSLESGGSGELFF; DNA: TGTGCCAGCAGCTTAGAAAGCGGGGGTTCTGGGGAGCTGTTTTTT
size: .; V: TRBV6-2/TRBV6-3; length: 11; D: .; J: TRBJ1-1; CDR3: CASSSGQPAFF; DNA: TGTGCCAGCAGTTCTGGACAGCCGGCTTTCTTT
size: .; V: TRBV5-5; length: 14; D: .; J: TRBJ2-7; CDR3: CASSISAGYYEQYF; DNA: TGTGCCAGCAGCATCTCTGCGGGATACTACGAGCAGTACTTC
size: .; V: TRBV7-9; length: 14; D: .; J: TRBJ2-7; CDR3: CASSLAVGEAEQYF; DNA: TGTGCCAGCAGCTTAGCGGTTGGGGAGGCCGAGCAGTACTTC
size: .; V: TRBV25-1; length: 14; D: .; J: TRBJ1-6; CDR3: CASQQVKGNSPLHF; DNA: TGTGCCAGCCAACAGGTGAAGGGGAATTCACCCCTCCACTTT
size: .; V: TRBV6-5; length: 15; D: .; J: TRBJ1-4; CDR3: CASSFGTIGDEKLFF; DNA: TGTGCCAGCAGTTTCGGGACTATAGGGGATGAAAAACTGTTTTTT
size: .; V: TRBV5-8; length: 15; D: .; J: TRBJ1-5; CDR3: CASTQGFGGVQPQHF; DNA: TGTGCCAGCACACAGGGCTTCGGGGGGGTCCAGCCCCAGCATTTT
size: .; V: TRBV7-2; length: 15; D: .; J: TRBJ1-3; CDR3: CASSFTPRSGNTIYF; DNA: TGTGCCAGCAGCTTCACACCTCGCTCTGGAAACACCATATATTTT
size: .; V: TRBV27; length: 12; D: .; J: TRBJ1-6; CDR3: CASRGANSPLHF; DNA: TGTGCCAGCAGAGGGGCTAATTCACCCCTCCACTTT
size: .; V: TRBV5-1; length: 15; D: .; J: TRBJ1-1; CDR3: CASSPLSGGGTEAFF; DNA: TGCGCCAGCAGCCCCCTGTCGGGGGGGGGCACTGAAGCTTTCTTT
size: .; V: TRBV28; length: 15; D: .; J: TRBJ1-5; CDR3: CASSFQQGFNQPQHF; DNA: TGTGCCAGCAGTTTTCAACAGGGCTTCAATCAGCCCCAGCATTTT
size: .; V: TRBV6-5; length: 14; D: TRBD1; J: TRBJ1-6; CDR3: CASSRDSGNSPLHF; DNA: TGTGCCAGCAGTCGGGACAGCGGGAATTCACCCCTCCACTTT
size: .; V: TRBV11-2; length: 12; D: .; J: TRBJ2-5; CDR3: CASTYGGQTQYF; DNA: TGTGCCAGCACCTACGGGGGACAGACCCAGTACTTC